These 21 T cell receptor beta chains were all obtained from the same sample, sequenced in a study of blood T cell repertoires in COVID-19 (dated by TCRdb to 2020 to 2021). The receptor library was made with the immunoSEQ multiplex PCR assay. Drawn from immuneACCESS, this table holds only the in-frame rearrangements with V and J called that TCRdb kept. Clones are partly lost; checked studies trace under half to an unresolved V gene and leave the rest unexplained. Within this sample are about 190,000 clones, with nearly 90% of them counted one time only. The top ten hold roughly 6.2% of the sample. Material for sequencing was peripheral blood. These receptor sequences come from a woman between 40 and 55 years old who had recovered from COVID-19.

In regard to this clone: The sample contains more than one DNA sequence encoding this CDR3. The chain joins TRBV9 to TRBJ2-1; no definite D call. CDR1 and CDR2 from the germline V gene are SGDLS and YYNGEE. V lost 2 bases and J 8 bases, leaving 5 bases between the germline ends. The CDR3 is 11 residues long. The CDR3 region has the DNA TGTGCCAGCAGCGTTGTAGATGAGCAGTTCTTC. Translated: CASSVVDEQFF.

The chain carries TRBV29-1 and TRBJ1-1, with 9 bases matching TRBD1. This CDR3 is 14 amino acids long. Per the germline V gene, CDR1 is SQVTM and CDR2 is ANQGSEA. Losses at the gene ends were 1 base for V and 3 bases for J; bases not matched to a gene: 3. The CDR3 bases are TGCAGCGTTGAAGGAGACAGGGGGGACACTGAAGCTTTCTTT. Encoded protein: CSVEGDRGDTEAFF.

The chain uses TRBV29-1 and TRBJ1-5, with D uncertain. Per germline, CDR1 SQVTM and CDR2 ANQGSEA. Trimming left V 4 bases short and J 0 bases short, with 13 bases between. The CDR3 is made up of 15 amino acids. CDR3 amino acids: CSVASAGNSNQPQHF. CDR3 bases: TGCAGCGTTGCCTCGGCAGGAAATAGCAATCAGCCCCAGCATTTT.

The gene calls are TRBV6-5 and TRBJ2-1; D gene uncertain. V was pared by 2 bases and J by 8 bases, with 16 bases between. The CDR3 runs to 15 residues. Germline-derived CDR1 and CDR2 are MNHEY and SVGAGI. In DNA form, the CDR3 reads TGTGCCAGCAGTTACCCATCCCAGAGACGGGATGAGCAGTTCTTC. Translated: CASSYPSQRRDEQFF.

This sequence joins TRBV28 and TRBJ1-4; D is ambiguous. V lost 3 bases and J lost 3, with 14 bases in between. The CDR3 contains 16 residues. The germline CDR1 and CDR2 sequences are MDHEN and SYDVKM. CDR3 region: CASSFNGPPANEKLFF. The CDR3 region has the DNA TGTGCCAGCAGTTTCAATGGGCCCCCAGCTAATGAAAAACTGTTTTTT.

The chain links TRBV5-1 to TRBJ2-1; the D gene is possibly TRBD2 (6 bases). From germline, CDR1 is SGHRS and CDR2 YFSETQ. The length of the CDR3 is 15 residues. V lost 1 base and J 6 bases, leaving 14 bases between the germline ends. CDR3 amino acids: CASSLLPGLSNEQFF. Written as DNA, the CDR3 is TGCGCCAGCAGCTTGCTCCCGGGACTTTCCAATGAGCAGTTCTTC.

V and J are TRBV5-8 and TRBJ2-7, with a tentative D call TRBD1 (6 bases). The CDR3 is 14 amino acids. Germline CDR1 is SGHTS and CDR2 is YDEGEE. The V end lost 4 bases, the J end lost 1 base, and 12 bases lay between the germline ends. The CDR3 loop is CASSPRTVSYEQYF. The CDR3 DNA follows: TGTGCCAGCAGCCCGCGGACAGTTTCCTACGAGCAGTACTTC.

The chain employs TRBV28 and TRBJ1-5; unclear D gene. This CDR3 has 15 residues. The germline V gene has CDR1 MDHEN and CDR2 SYDVKM. Trimming shortened V by 5 bases and J by 6 bases, and 17 bases separated the two germline ends. The CDR3 bases are TGTGCCAGCAGTCCCCCTGGGCCGTTCGGTCAGCCCCAGCATTTT. This gives the protein CASSPPGPFGQPQHF. Combining the CDR3 with reference TRBV28 and TRBJ1-5 gives the whole variable domain DVKVTQSSRYLVKRTGEKVFLECVQDMDHENMFWYRQDPGLGLRLIYFSYDVKMKEKGDIPEGYSVSREKKERFSLILESASTNQTSMYLCASSPPGPFGQPQHFGDGTRLSIL.

The chain is built from TRBV19 and TRBJ1-5; the match to TRBD1 covers 10 bases. The CDR3 extends over 16 amino acids. Trimming removed 4 bases from V and 7 bases from J; junction bases left unmatched: 10. The germline gives CDR1 LNHDA, CDR2 SQIVND (reference sequence). The CDR3 DNA reads TGTGCCAGTAGTACCTCCGGGACAGGGGTCCGGCAGCCCCAGCATTTT. It specifies CASSTSGTGVRQPQHF.

This clone has only a few counts. V and J are TRBV28 and TRBJ2-1; 7 bases match TRBD2. The trim removed 8 bases at V and 2 bases at J, leaving 6 bases unmatched. CDR1 and CDR2 (germline): MDHEN, SYDVKM. The CDR3 is 14 residues long. Here the CDR3 reads CASGGLAAYNEQFF. CDR3 DNA sequence: TGTGCCAGCGGTGGGCTAGCGGCCTACAATGAGCAGTTCTTC.

The genes are TRBV3-1 (or the pseudogene TRBV3-2) and TRBJ2-7, with 7 bases matching TRBD2. Germline V CDR1 and CDR2: LGHDT, YNNKEL (reference sequence). The CDR3 has 15 residues. V gave up 1 base and J gave up 3 bases; unmatched junction bases: 6. CDR3 nucleotide sequence: TGTGCCAGCAGCCAAGTGGTCCAGCGGGACTACGAGCAGTACTTC. As protein: CASSQVVQRDYEQYF.

V gene TRBV6-5 combines with J gene TRBJ2-2; TRBD1 might be the D (6 bases). Germline V gene data show CDR1 as MNHEY and CDR2 as SVGAGI. V shed 2 bases and J shed 4 bases, with 14 bases lying between them. The CDR3 totals 16 residues. The CDR3 protein is CASSYRTGTGTGELFF. The CDR3 DNA reads TGTGCCAGCAGTTACCGAACAGGGACGGGCACCGGGGAGCTGTTTTTT.

V and J are TRBV5-6 and TRBJ2-7; D perhaps matches TRBD2 (7 bases). Germline CDR1 reads SGHDT; CDR2 reads YYEEEE. This CDR3 is built from 16 residues. The V gene lost 1 base and the J gene lost 7 bases, with 21 bases spanning the gap. The CDR3 loop is CASSLLGGQTSREQYF. The CDR3 DNA is TGTGCCAGCAGCTTGCTCGGGGGGCAAACCTCTCGGGAGCAGTACTTC. Variable domain in full (rest from reference TRBV5-6 and TRBJ2-7): DAGVTQSPTHLIKTRGQQVTLRCSPKSGHDTVSWYQQALGQGPQFIFQYYEEEERQRGNFPDRFSGHQFPNYSSELNVNALLLGDSALYLCASSLLGGQTSREQYFGPGTRLTVT.

CDR3: CATSWTGTPYSNQPQHF. Written as DNA, the CDR3 is TGTGCCACCTCGTGGACGGGGACACCTTATAGCAATCAGCCCCAGCATTTT. The J gene is TRBJ1-5, the V gene TRBV28, with D tentatively TRBD1 (6 bases). The length of the CDR3 is 17 residues. With 10 bases removed from V and 0 bases from J, the gap between germline ends came to 22 bases. The germline CDR1 and CDR2 sequences are MDHEN and SYDVKM.

The chain couples TRBV5-5 to TRBJ2-2; D perhaps matches TRBD2 (6 bases). The V end lost 5 bases, the J end lost 6 bases, and 17 bases lay between the germline ends. The CDR3 contains 15 residues. Germline assignment: CDR1 SGHKS and CDR2 YYEKEE (reference sequence). As DNA, the CDR3 is TGTGCCAGCAGTTCCGCGGGACTCAGTTCCGGGGAGCTGTTTTTT. It encodes CASSSAGLSSGELFF. The full variable domain, completed using reference TRBV5-5 and TRBJ2-2, is DAGVTQSPTHLIKTRGQQVTLRCSPISGHKSVSWYQQVLGQGPQFIFQYYEKEERGRGNFPDRFSARQFPNYSSELNVNALLLGDSALYLCASSSAGLSSGELFFGEGSRLTVL.

The J gene is TRBJ2-5, the V gene TRBV19; 9 bases are a match to TRBD1. The CDR3 loop spans 15 amino acids. Germline loops: CDR1 LNHDA, CDR2 SQIVND (reference sequence). The J segment lost 4 bases and the V segment lost 5 bases, leaving 8 bases of the junction unmatched. The CDR3 DNA reads as TGTGCCAGTAGTTCTGGGACAGGGAGAGGAGAGACCCAGTACTTC. Residues: CASSSGTGRGETQYF.

The rearrangement joins TRBV11-3 to TRBJ2-1, with a weak D call TRBD1 (5 bases). The CDR3 runs 11 residues. CDR1 is SGHNT, CDR2 YENEEA, per germline. Trimming removed 6 bases from V and 12 bases from J, with 12 bases in between. CDR3 amino acids: CASSSGHGQFF. Here the CDR3 DNA reads TGTGCCAGCAGTTCTGGACATGGGCAGTTCTTC.

The chain has TRBV11-3 and TRBJ2-5, with TRBD2 matching 11 bases. J was trimmed by 1 base and V by 4 bases; bases with no gene match: 5. The CDR3 spans 16 residues. Germline V gives CDR1 SGHNT, CDR2 YENEEA. The CDR3 nucleotides are TGTGCCAGCAGCTCCGGGACTAGCGGTTCCCAAGAGACCCAGTACTTC. Encoded protein: CASSSGTSGSQETQYF.

The chain couples TRBV11-2 to TRBJ1-1; 10 bases align to TRBD1. The V gene end was trimmed by 3 bases and the J gene end by 10 bases; junction bases not matched to a gene: 2. CDR1 is SGHAT and CDR2 is FQNNGV in the germline V gene. The CDR3 spans 12 residues. The CDR3 DNA reads as TGTGCCAGCAGCTTGGACAGGGGGGGAGCTTTCTTT. Protein: CASSLDRGGAFF.

J is TRBJ1-5 and V is TRBV5-6; 7 bases line up with TRBD1. The V and J ends lost 4 bases and 1 base, in that order; junction bases with no gene match: 8. This CDR3 is 16 amino acids long. CDR1 is SGHDT and CDR2 is YYEEEE in the germline V gene. Here the CDR3 DNA reads TGTGCCAGCAGCCCCTACAGGGGCGTAAGCAATCAGCCCCAGCATTTT. This gives the protein CASSPYRGVSNQPQHF.

Only a few counts were recorded for this clone. The V call is TRBV6-4, the J call TRBJ2-1; TRBD2 aligns across 7 bases. Trimming at V came to 4 bases and at J to 8 bases, leaving 11 bases not matched to a gene. The CDR3 has 15 residues. The germline CDR1 and CDR2 sequences are MRHNA and SNTAGT. As DNA, the CDR3 is TGTGCCAGCAGTGCAACGAGCGGGGTGTTAGATGAGCAGTTCTTC. Its protein is CASSATSGVLDEQFF.